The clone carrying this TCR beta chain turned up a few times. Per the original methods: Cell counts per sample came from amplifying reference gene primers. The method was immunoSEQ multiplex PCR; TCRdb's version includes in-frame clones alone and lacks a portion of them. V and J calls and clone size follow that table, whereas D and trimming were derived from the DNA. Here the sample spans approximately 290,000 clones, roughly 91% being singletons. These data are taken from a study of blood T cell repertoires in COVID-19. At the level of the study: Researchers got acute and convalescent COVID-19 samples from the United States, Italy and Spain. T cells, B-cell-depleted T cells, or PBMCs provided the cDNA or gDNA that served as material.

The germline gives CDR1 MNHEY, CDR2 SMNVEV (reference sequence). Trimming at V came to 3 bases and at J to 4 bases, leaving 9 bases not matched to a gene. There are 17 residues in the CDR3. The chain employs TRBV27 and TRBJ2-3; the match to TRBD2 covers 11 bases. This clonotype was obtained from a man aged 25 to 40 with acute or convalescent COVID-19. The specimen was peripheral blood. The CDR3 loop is CASSLYSGRALADTQYF. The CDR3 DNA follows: TGTGCCAGCAGTTTGTATAGCGGGAGGGCCCTCGCAGATACGCAGTATTTT.